These 10 T cell receptor beta chains were all obtained from the same sample, sequenced in a study of identical twins listed by TCRdb under 2016. The library was built by means of 5' RACE. The sequencing machine was an Illumina HiSeq 2000. TCRdb trimmed public reads at Q25 via fastp, called clones via MiXCR and kept in-frame beta chains. CDR3 protein sequences are deduplicated, and each keeps its most common genes and DNA. In this sample the table shows about 240,000 distinct CDR3 sequences, about 10% of which occur a single time. 10% of the sample is taken by the ten largest. The sequenced sample was memory T cells sorted from blood. Read against the paper, the sample's cell subset or site label means: CD45RO+ enriched T cells. These receptors originate from a man aged 45-60 years in good health.

This clonotype occurred a few times. The chain links TRBV7-3 to TRBJ2-3, with a tentative D call TRBD1 (5 bases). CDR3 size: 13 residues. Germline values: CDR1 SGHTA, CDR2 FQGTGA. Trimming cost V 2 bases and J 4 bases, with 7 bases left between them. CDR3 DNA: TGTGCCAGCAGCTTAGGGGCAGCAGATACGCAGTATTTT. It is translated as CASSLGAADTQYF.

This clonotype showed up just a few times. The chain recombines TRBV21-1 with TRBJ1-1. TRBV21-1 is designated a pseudogene. The CDR3 runs 12 residues. CDR3 sequence (DNA): TGTGCCAGCAGCAAACTGGGCACTGAAGCTTTCTTT. Translated: CASSKLGTEAFF.

The chain couples TRBV7-2 to TRBJ1-4; D perhaps matches TRBD1 (6 bases). The V end lost 0 bases, the J end lost 8 bases, and 16 bases lay between the germline ends. Germline CDR1 reads SGHTA; CDR2 reads FQGNSA. The CDR3 has 16 residues. The CDR3 loop is CASSLATDSRGEKLFF. CDR3 bases: TGTGCCAGCAGCTTAGCAACGGACAGTCGGGGGGAAAAACTGTTTTTT. The whole variable domain, filled in from reference TRBV7-2 and TRBJ1-4, reads GAGVSQSPSNKVTEKGKDVELRCDPISGHTALYWYRQSLGQGLEFLIYFQGNSAPDKSGLPSDRFSAERTGGSVSTLTIQRTQQEDSAVYLCASSLATDSRGEKLFFGSGTQLSVL.

J is TRBJ2-6 and V is TRBV18; D may be TRBD1 (6 bases). The CDR3 contains 17 residues. V was pared by 8 bases and J by 0 bases, with 17 bases between. Germline V gene lookup returns CDR1 KGHSH and CDR2 LQKENI. In nucleotides, the CDR3 is TGTGCCAGCGCAAACAGGGCTCCCGACTCTGGGGCCAACGTCCTGACTTTC. This codes for CASANRAPDSGANVLTF.

This clonotype was detected a few times. The V gene is TRBV6-2 or TRBV6-3, the J gene TRBJ1-1; unclear D gene. Trimming removed 2 bases at V and 1 base at J, with 11 bases between. CDR1 and CDR2 from the germline V gene are MNHEY and SVGEGT. This CDR3 comprises 15 residues. DNA for the CDR3: TGTGCCAGCAGTTACGCGGTCAGTCAGAACACTGAAGCTTTCTTT. Its protein is CASSYAVSQNTEAFF.

In this sample, this clonotype turned up many times. This chain connects TRBV11-2 to TRBJ2-7; tentative D call: TRBD2 (5 bases). This CDR3 spans 13 amino acids. V gave up 1 base and J gave up 4 bases, with 8 bases separating them. Germline CDR1 and CDR2: SGHAT and FQNNGV. CDR3 sequence: CASSLVRGYEQYF. CDR3 in DNA: TGTGCCAGCAGCTTAGTACGAGGGTACGAGCAGTACTTC.

This clonotype was seen ten or more times. The chain employs TRBV20-1 and TRBJ2-7, with 9 bases matching TRBD1. V lost 6 bases, J lost 7 bases, and 7 bases stayed unmatched. CDR3 length: 12 amino acids. Per the germline V gene, CDR1 is DFQATT and CDR2 is SNEGSKA (reference sequence). CDR3 sequence reads: CSAGTGPREQYF. CDR3 in DNA: TGCAGTGCCGGGACAGGGCCAAGAGAGCAGTACTTC.

This clonotype occurred a few times. V is TRBV11-2 and J is TRBJ1-2; D gene uncertain. V lost 2 bases to trimming and J lost 4 bases, with 14 bases between them. Germline values: CDR1 SGHAT, CDR2 FQNNGV. The CDR3 runs 15 residues. The CDR3, as DNA: TGTGCCAGCAGCTTAAGTTCCGGCAGCCTCTATGGCTACACCTTC. This translates into CASSLSSGSLYGYTF. Full variable domain (rest looked up from reference TRBV11-2 and TRBJ1-2): EAGVAQSPRYKIIEKRQSVAFWCNPISGHATLYWYQQILGQGPKLLIQFQNNGVVDDSQLPKDRFSAERLKGVDSTLKIQPAKLEDSAVYLCASSLSSGSLYGYTFGSGTRLTVV.

This clonotype was counted many times. V is TRBV5-1 and J is TRBJ2-6; D possibly corresponds to TRBD1 (6 bases). Trimming shortened V by 0 bases and J by 3 bases, and 10 bases separated the two germline ends. Per the germline V gene, CDR1 is SGHRS and CDR2 is YFSETQ. This CDR3 spans 16 amino acids. CDR3 in DNA: TGCGCCAGCAGCTTGGTTACAGGGAGTGGGGCCAACGTCCTGACTTTC. It encodes CASSLVTGSGANVLTF.

The genes are TRBV20-1 and TRBJ2-3; D gene uncertain. V shed 1 base and J shed 4 bases, with 12 bases lying between them. The CDR3 totals 14 residues. Looked up from germline, CDR1 is DFQATT and CDR2 is SNEGSKA (reference sequence). Here the CDR3 reads CSARVPAVADTQYF. The CDR3 DNA follows: TGCAGTGCTAGAGTTCCCGCGGTGGCAGATACGCAGTATTTT.